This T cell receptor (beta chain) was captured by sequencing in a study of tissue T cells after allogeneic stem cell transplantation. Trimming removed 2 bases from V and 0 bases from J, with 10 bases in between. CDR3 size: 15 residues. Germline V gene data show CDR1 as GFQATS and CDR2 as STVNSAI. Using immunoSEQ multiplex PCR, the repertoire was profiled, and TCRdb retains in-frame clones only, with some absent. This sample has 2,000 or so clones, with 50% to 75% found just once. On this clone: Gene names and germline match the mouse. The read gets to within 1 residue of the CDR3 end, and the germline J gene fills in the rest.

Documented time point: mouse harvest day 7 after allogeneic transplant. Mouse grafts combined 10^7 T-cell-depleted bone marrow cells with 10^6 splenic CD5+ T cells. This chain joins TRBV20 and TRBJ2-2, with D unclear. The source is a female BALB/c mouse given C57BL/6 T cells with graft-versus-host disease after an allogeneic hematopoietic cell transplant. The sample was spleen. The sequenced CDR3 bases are TGTGGTGCTAGGCTACAGAGCTCAAACACCGGGCAGCTCTAC. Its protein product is CGARLQSSNTGQLY. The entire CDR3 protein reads CGARLQSSNTGQLYF.